A single T cell receptor beta chain is shown here with its context. The CDR3 totals 13 residues. The germline CDR1 and CDR2 sequences are MNHEY and SMNVEV (reference sequence). V lost 5 bases and J 9 bases, leaving 14 bases between the germline ends. The data were obtained in a study of blood T cell repertoires in COVID-19. Study in general: The cDNA or gDNA used as material had been derived from T cells, B-cell-depleted T cells, or PBMCs.

As processed by the authors: Scientists estimated how many nucleated cells there were by amplifying reference gene primers. The repertoire was sequenced with immunoSEQ multiplex PCR; TCRdb's copy has only in-frame clones and lacks some. The DNA was the basis for D and trimming; V, J and clone size are from that table. This table has tens of thousands of clones, roughly 90% appearing once. Enrolled during active infection, Seattle patients were then followed longitudinally. The material sequenced was peripheral blood. The sequence was collected from a man aged 50 to 59 with COVID-19, enrolled during active disease. The chain couples TRBV27 to TRBJ1-5, with D possibly TRBD1 on 5 matching bases. The CDR3 coding sequence is TGTGCCAGCAGTCAGGGTCTCAAGCGGCCCCAGCATTTT. It yields the protein CASSQGLKRPQHF.